This T cell receptor beta chain is drawn from a study of cytomegalovirus exposure and HLA in healthy donors. Background on the study: Unique TCRs from HLA-typed donors, 85 million to 100 million of them, were held in an early data release.

Both 60 Vbeta primers and 13 Jbeta primers went into the PCR. Repertoires were generated with immunoSEQ multiplex PCR, while TCRdb's copy carries only in-frame clones and drops some. The sample lists roughly 130,000 clones; over 8% were seen once. Trimming removed 4 bases from V and 8 bases from J; junction bases left unmatched: 3. Germline V lookup: CDR1 SGHVS, CDR2 FNYEAQ. This CDR3 is 13 amino acids long. The chain has TRBV7-6 and TRBJ1-4, with 8 positions matching TRBD1. Input material: PBMCs. The TCR was taken from a man between 40 and 49 years old in good health and CMV-seronegative. The CDR3 spells CASSSQGAEKLFF. CDR3 nucleotides: TGTGCCAGCAGCTCCCAGGGGGCGGAAAAACTGTTTTTT.